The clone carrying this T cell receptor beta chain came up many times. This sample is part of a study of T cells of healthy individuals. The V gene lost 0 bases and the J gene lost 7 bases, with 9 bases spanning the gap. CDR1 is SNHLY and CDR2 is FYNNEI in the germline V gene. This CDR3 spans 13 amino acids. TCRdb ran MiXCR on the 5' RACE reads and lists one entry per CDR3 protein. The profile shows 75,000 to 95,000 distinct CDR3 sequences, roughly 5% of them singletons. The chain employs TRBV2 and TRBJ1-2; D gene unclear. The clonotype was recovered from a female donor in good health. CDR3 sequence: CASSEATVFGYTF. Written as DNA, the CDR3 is TGTGCCAGCAGTGAAGCTACAGTGTTTGGCTACACCTTC.